Detailed here is one T cell receptor beta chain. These data come from a study of cytomegalovirus exposure and HLA in healthy donors. The CDR3 extends over 16 amino acids. V was clipped by 1 base and J by 4 bases; unmatched bases: 4. Germline CDR1 and CDR2: SGHVS and FNYEAQ. This PCR relied on a set of 60 Vbeta primers and 13 Jbeta primers. TCRdb keeps only in-frame clones here, not all; method: immunoSEQ multiplex PCR. The sample shows about 150,000 clones, 63% of them seen only once. Sequencing was performed on PBMCs. The genes are TRBV7-6 and TRBJ2-2; TRBD1 matches at 9 bases. This receptor was obtained from an older woman in good health and CMV-seropositive. CDR3 sequence reads: CASSLGATGGTGELFF. In DNA form, the CDR3 reads TGTGCCAGCAGCTTAGGGGCGACAGGGGGCACCGGGGAGCTGTTTTTT. The whole variable domain, remainder taken from reference TRBV7-6 and TRBJ2-2, is GAGVSQSPRYKVTKRGQDVALRCDPISGHVSLYWYRQALGQGPEFLTYFNYEAQQDKSGLPNDRFSAERPEGSISTLTIQRTEQRDSAMYRCASSLGATGGTGELFFGEGSRLTVL.